These T cell receptor beta chains were read from a single sample in a study of identical twins. TCRdb independently ran MiXCR on the 5' RACE reads; one entry per CDR3 protein. The sample lists approximately 680,000 distinct CDR3 sequences; just over 7% were seen once. In addition, the sample was reused for a study of yellow fever vaccine responses in identical twins.

Sequenced input: PBMCs. These receptor sequences come from a woman between 18 and 30 years old in good health. Both conserved end residues are part of each CDR3. D genes are given only for firm matches. Size values are once, few and many counts, or a class for expanded clones, and some rows have none.

>TRBV3-1|TRBJ2-7|few|TRBD2
TGTGCCAGCAGCCCCCCACTCCGAGTTAGCGGGAGCTACGAGCAGTACTTC
CASSPPLRVSGSYEQYF
>TRBV24-1|TRBJ2-4|many|TRBD1
TGTGCCACCAGTGACAAGGACAGGGCCAAAAACATTCAGTACTTC
CATSDKDRAKNIQYF
>TRBV28|TRBJ2-2|.|.
TGTGCCTACCGCCCAAGCAGGAACACCGGGGAGCTGTTTTTT
CAYRPSRNTGELFF
>TRBV20-1|TRBJ2-5|few|TRBD1
TGCAGTGCCAACACAGGGGTTCCGACGGCCCAGTACTTC
CSANTGVPTAQYF
>TRBV3-1|TRBJ2-4|few|.
TGTGCCAGCAGCCAAGGCGGCATTCAGTACTTC
CASSQGGIQYF
>TRBV20-1|TRBJ2-7|few|TRBD2
TGCAGTGCTCGGCGGGCGGGAGGGCCCCCCTACGAGCAGTACTTC
CSARRAGGPPYEQYF
>TRBV2|TRBJ2-1|many|TRBD2
TGTGCCAGCAGTGTTCAAGCGGGAGATTACAATGAGCAGTTCTTC
CASSVQAGDYNEQFF
>TRBV12-3/TRBV12-4|TRBJ1-5|few|.
TGTGCCAGCAGGCCCGCCTCCTCCGGACAGCCCCAGCATTTT
CASRPASSGQPQHF
>TRBV5-1|TRBJ1-1|many|.
TGCGCCAGCAGCTTGGCCGGCAGGGAGGTAGATGAAGCTTTCTTT
CASSLAGREVDEAFF
>TRBV11-2|TRBJ2-1|few|.
TGTGCCAGCAGCTTATACGGGGCCTCCTACAATGAGCAGTTCTTC
CASSLYGASYNEQFF
>TRBV2|TRBJ2-7|.|.
TGTGCCAGCAGCATAGACAGGACTCTCACCTACGAGCAGTACTTC
CASSIDRTLTYEQYF
>TRBV7-9|TRBJ1-1|.|.
TGTGCCAGCAGCTTAGACAGCCTGGGGACTGAAGCTTTCTTT
CASSLDSLGTEAFF
>TRBV7-9|TRBJ2-5|few|.
TGTGCCAGCAGCTTACTACTCCCAAAGGACCAAGAGACCCAGTACTTC
CASSLLLPKDQETQYF
>TRBV5-6|TRBJ2-5|few|.
TGTGCCAGCAGCCTCCGGGGGGCGGGAGTTAAACAAGAGACCCAGTACTTC
CASSLRGAGVKQETQYF
>TRBV20-1|TRBJ2-3|few|TRBD2
TGCAGTGCCCTCGCGGGGGGAAACACAGATACGCAGTATTTT
CSALAGGNTDTQYF
>TRBV7-8|TRBJ2-3|.|TRBD2
TGTGCCAGCAGCACGACTAGCGGGAGGGCAGATACGCAGTATTTT
CASSTTSGRADTQYF
>TRBV5-6|TRBJ1-1|many|.
TGTGCCAGCAGCTCCAGACAGGCCATGAACACTGAAGCTTTCTTT
CASSSRQAMNTEAFF
>TRBV29-1|TRBJ1-2|many|.
TGCAGCGTTGAAGATTCCTCGGGACTCAACGCTTGGGGCTACACCTTC
CSVEDSSGLNAWGYTF
>TRBV7-3|TRBJ2-1|.|.
TGTGCCAGCAGCCCGGGACACTTGCCTAACAATGAGCAGTTCTTC
CASSPGHLPNNEQFF
>TRBV6-1|TRBJ1-1|.|TRBD1
TGTGCCAGCTGCAGGGGGTGGGGCACTGAAGCTTTCTTT
CASCRGWGTEAFF
>TRBV7-9|TRBJ2-2|many|.
TGTGCCAGCAGCACCCCCTCCGGGCCCGGGGAGCTGTTTTTT
CASSTPSGPGELFF
>TRBV7-2|TRBJ2-4|many|.
TGTGCCAGCAGCTTAACCAGGGCAAACATTCAGTACTTC
CASSLTRANIQYF
>TRBV15|TRBJ1-4|.|.
TGCCGGGCAGGGAAGGGTGAAAAACTGTTTTTT
CRAGKGEKLFF
>TRBV7-9|TRBJ2-2|few|TRBD2
TGTGCCAGCAGCTCTCTAGCGGGGGCCCTCAACACCGGGGAGCTGTTTTTT
CASSSLAGALNTGELFF
>TRBV2|TRBJ2-5|.|.
TGTGCCAGCAGAGGATTTACTAGCCCTCAAGAGACCCAGTACTTC
CASRGFTSPQETQYF
>TRBV3-1|TRBJ2-3|large|TRBD2
TGTGCCAGCAAAACTAGCGGGGCCACAGATACGCAGTATTTT
CASKTSGATDTQYF
>TRBV12-5|TRBJ2-1|.|.
TGTGCTAGTGGTTTGAGTCCTTACAATGAGCAGTTCTTC
CASGLSPYNEQFF
>TRBV20-1|TRBJ2-7|few|.
TGCAGTGCTAGAGAAACAAGCCGATCCTACGAGCAGTACTTC
CSARETSRSYEQYF
>TRBV20-1|TRBJ2-7|many|.
TGCAGTGCTAGAACCGGGTCCCTAGGGGGGCAGTACTTC
CSARTGSLGGQYF
>TRBV6-1|TRBJ2-1|few|.
TGTGCCAGCAGGCCCCGGGGGAATTCCCACAATGAGCAGTTCTTC
CASRPRGNSHNEQFF
>TRBV11-2|TRBJ1-2|few|.
TGTGCCAGCAGCCCGGTCAAGGGCCCTCGGGGCTATGGCTACACCTTC
CASSPVKGPRGYGYTF
>TRBV2|TRBJ2-1|many|.
TGTGCCAGCAGTGAAAGAGGTACTAAAAGCTACAATGAGCAGTTCTTC
CASSERGTKSYNEQFF
>TRBV2|TRBJ2-1|.|TRBD1
TGTGCCAGCTCGACAGGGGTATACTCCAATGAGCAGTTCTTC
CASSTGVYSNEQFF